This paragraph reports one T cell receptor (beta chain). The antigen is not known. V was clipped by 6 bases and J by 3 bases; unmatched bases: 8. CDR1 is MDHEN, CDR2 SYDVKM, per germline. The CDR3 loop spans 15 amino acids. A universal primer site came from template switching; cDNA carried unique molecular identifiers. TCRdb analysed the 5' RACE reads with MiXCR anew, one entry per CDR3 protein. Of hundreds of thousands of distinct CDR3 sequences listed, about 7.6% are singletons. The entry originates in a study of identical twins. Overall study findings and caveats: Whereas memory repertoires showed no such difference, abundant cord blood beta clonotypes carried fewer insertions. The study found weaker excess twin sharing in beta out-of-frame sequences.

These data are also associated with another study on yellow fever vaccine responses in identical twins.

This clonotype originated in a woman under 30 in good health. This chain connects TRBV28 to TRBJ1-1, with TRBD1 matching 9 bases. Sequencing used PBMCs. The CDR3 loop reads CASRQRDREDTEAFF. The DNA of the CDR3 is TGTGCCAGCAGGCAGAGGGACAGGGAGGACACTGAAGCTTTCTTT.